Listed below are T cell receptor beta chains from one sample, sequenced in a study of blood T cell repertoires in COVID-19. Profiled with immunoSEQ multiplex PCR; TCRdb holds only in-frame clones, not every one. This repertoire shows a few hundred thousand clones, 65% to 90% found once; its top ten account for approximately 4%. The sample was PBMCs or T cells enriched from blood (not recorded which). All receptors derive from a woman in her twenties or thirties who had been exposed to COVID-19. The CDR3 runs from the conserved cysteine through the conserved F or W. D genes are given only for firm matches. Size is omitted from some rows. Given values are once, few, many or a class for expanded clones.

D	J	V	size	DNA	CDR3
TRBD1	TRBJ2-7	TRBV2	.	TGTGCCGGCAACAGGGGCCTAAGCTCCTACGAGCAGTACTTC	CAGNRGLSSYEQYF
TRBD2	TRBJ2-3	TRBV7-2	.	TGTGCCAGCACCTGGGGCGGGGGGGCTGGAGATACGCAGTATTTT	CASTWGGGAGDTQYF
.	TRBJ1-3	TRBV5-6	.	TGTGCCAGCAGCCCTATGAGCTCTGGAAACACCATATATTTT	CASSPMSSGNTIYF
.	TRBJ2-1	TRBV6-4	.	TGTGCCAGCAGCCTGGACGGGAGCTCCTACAATGAGCAGTTCTTC	CASSLDGSSYNEQFF
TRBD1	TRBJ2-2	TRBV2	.	TGTGCCAGCAGGGAAGACAGGGCCGGGGAGCTGTTTTTT	CASREDRAGELFF
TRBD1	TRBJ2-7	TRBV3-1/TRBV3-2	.	TGTGCCAGCAGCTTGCGGCCAGACAGGGGACGCGAGCAGTACTTC	CASSLRPDRGREQYF
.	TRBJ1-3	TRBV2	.	TGTGCCAGCAGAACAGATGCGGGGAGCTCTGGAAACACCATATATTTT	CASRTDAGSSGNTIYF
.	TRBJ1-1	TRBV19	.	TGTGCCAGTACCCCCACTTTTTCCATGAACACTGAAGCTTTCTTT	CASTPTFSMNTEAFF
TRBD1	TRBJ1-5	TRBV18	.	TGTGCCAGCTCAGGGGACAGTAATCAGCCCCAGCATTTT	CASSGDSNQPQHF
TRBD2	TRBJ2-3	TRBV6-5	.	TGTGCCAGCAGCGGGAGGGTTCAGGGGGATACGCAGTATTTT	CASSGRVQGDTQYF
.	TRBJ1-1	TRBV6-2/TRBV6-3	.	TGTGCCAGCAGTTCCACGCGGAGGGTGGAACGGGGCACTGAAGCTTTCTTT	CASSSTRRVERGTEAFF
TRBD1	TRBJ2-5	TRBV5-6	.	TGTGCCAGCAGCTTTGGGCTCGGGACAGGGGGTGGCCAAGAGACCCAGTACTTC	CASSFGLGTGGGQETQYF
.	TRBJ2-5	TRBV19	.	TGTGCCAGTAGTATAGATCACGCGGGACCGCCGCGGGAGACCCAGTACTTC	CASSIDHAGPPRETQYF
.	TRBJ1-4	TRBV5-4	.	TGTGCCAGCAGCTTGGGTGGAGGGGTAACATCCGAAAAACTGTTTTTT	CASSLGGGVTSEKLFF
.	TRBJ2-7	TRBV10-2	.	TGCGCCAGCAGTCACTCAGGGAACTTGGGCTACGAGCAGTACTTC	CASSHSGNLGYEQYF
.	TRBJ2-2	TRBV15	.	TGTGCCACCAGCCGACAGATAACGAACACCGGGGAGCTGTTTTTT	CATSRQITNTGELFF
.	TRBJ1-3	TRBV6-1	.	TGTGCCAGCAGTGAATTTCCGGATTTGGCGGTGTCTGGAAACACCATATATTTT	CASSEFPDLAVSGNTIYF
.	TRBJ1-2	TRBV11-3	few	TGTGCCAGCAGCTTATTTGCCCGCGGGAGATTGGACTATGGCTACACCTTC	CASSLFARGRLDYGYTF
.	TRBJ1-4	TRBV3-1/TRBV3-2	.	TGTGCCAGCAGCCCGCAGGGTTCTGGTAAACTGTTTTTT	CASSPQGSGKLFF
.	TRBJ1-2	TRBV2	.	TGTGCCAGCAACTCCCTCACCGGGACAATCTATGGCTACACCTTC	CASNSLTGTIYGYTF
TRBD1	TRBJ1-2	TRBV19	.	TGTGCCAGTAGTAGACAGGGGGCCCTGGGTGGCTACACCTTC	CASSRQGALGGYTF
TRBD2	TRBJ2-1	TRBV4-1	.	TGCGCCAGCAGCCCCGCCAGCGGGGCCCACAATGAGCAGTTCTTC	CASSPASGAHNEQFF
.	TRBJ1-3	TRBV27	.	TGTGCCAGCAGTTTAGTCGGGGGAGACCTCTCTGGAAACACCATATATTTT	CASSLVGGDLSGNTIYF
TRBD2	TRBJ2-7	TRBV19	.	TGTGCCAGTAGTATAGCTTTGGGGACTAGCTACGAGCAGTACTTC	CASSIALGTSYEQYF
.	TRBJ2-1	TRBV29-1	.	TGCAGCGTTCAACCGGTGGTGGACAATGAGCAGTTCTTC	CSVQPVVDNEQFF
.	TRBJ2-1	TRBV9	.	TGTGCCAGCAGCCCCGGGTCTTGGCAGTCCTACAATGAGCAGTTCTTC	CASSPGSWQSYNEQFF
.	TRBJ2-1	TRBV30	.	TGTGCCTGGAGTGGGGGCCCTTACAATGAGCAGTTCTTC	CAWSGGPYNEQFF
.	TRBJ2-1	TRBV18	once	TGTGCCAGCTCACCACTGGGGAGCTCCTACAATGAGCAGTTCTTC	CASSPLGSSYNEQFF
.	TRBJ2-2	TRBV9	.	TGTGCCAGCTCACAGGGAGCCGGGGAGCTGTTTTTT	CASSQGAGELFF
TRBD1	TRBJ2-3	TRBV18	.	TGTGCCAGCTCACCACCGGGTCTAACAGGGGGCACAGATACGCAGTATTTT	CASSPPGLTGGTDTQYF
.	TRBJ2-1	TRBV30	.	TGTGCCTGGAGTAGAGGGACACCCTACAATGAGCAGTTCTTC	CAWSRGTPYNEQFF
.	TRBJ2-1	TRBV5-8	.	TGTGCCAGCACCTTATCGTTTAATGAGCAGTTCTTC	CASTLSFNEQFF
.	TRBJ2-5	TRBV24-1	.	TGTGCCACCAGTGCGAGCACGCAGGGGACCCAGTACTTC	CATSASTQGTQYF
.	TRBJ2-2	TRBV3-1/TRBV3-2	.	TGTGCCAGCAGCCAAACCTTCAGGCCGACCGGGGAGCTGTTTTTT	CASSQTFRPTGELFF
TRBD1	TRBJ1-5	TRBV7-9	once	TGTGCCAGCAGCCGACAGGGCGGCAATCAGCCCCAGCATTTT	CASSRQGGNQPQHF
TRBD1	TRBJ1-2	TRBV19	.	TGTGCCAGTACCCCTCGAGTCGGGACAGGGGGCTTAGGCTACACCTTC	CASTPRVGTGGLGYTF
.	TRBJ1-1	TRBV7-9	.	TGTGCCAGCATCATTAATCAGGGCCACACTGAAGCTTTCTTT	CASIINQGHTEAFF
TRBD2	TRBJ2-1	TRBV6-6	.	TGTGCCAGCAGCCCAGAGGGAGGGGCTCCCTACAATGAGCAGTTCTTC	CASSPEGGAPYNEQFF
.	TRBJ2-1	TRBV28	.	TGTGCCAGCAAACCCATCTATCGCCTAGTTCACGAGCAGTTCTTC	CASKPIYRLVHEQFF
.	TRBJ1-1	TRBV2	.	TGTGCCAGGGGTGGACAAACGAACACTGAAGCTTTCTTT	CARGGQTNTEAFF
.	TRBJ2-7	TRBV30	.	TGTGCCTGGAGTGTACAGTCTTACTACGAGCAGTACTTC	CAWSVQSYYEQYF
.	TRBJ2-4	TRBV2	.	TGTGCCACCCAGGCTGCCCCCGCCCCTCAGTACTTC	CATQAAPAPQYF
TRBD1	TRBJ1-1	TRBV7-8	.	TGTGCCAGCAGCTTGGGACAGAGTAACACTGAAGCTTTCTTT	CASSLGQSNTEAFF
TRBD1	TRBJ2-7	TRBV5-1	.	TGCGCCAGCAGCTTGGCAGTGACAGGGTCTTCCGAGCAGTACTTC	CASSLAVTGSSEQYF
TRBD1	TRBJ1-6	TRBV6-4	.	TGTGCCAGCAGCGTGGGACAGGGAAATTCACCCCTCCACTTT	CASSVGQGNSPLHF
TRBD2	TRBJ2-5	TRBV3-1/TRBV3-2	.	TGTGCCAGCAGCCATTACGGACTAGCGGGGGGTCGAGAGACCCAGTACTTC	CASSHYGLAGGRETQYF
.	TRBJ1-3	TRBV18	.	TGTGCCAGCTCACTATCGGTAGACACCATATATTTT	CASSLSVDTIYF
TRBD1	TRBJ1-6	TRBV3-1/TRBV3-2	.	TGTGCCAGCAGCCAAGGTGGACAGGGAGGGTGGGGTTCACCCCTCCACTTT	CASSQGGQGGWGSPLHF
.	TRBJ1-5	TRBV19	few	TGTGCCAGTACCCCACAGGGAGTCGGTAGCAATCAGCCCCAGCATTTT	CASTPQGVGSNQPQHF
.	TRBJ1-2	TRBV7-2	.	TGTGCCAGCAGCCCTATCACCAGGGCCTATGGCTACACCTTC	CASSPITRAYGYTF
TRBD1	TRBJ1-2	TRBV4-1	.	TGCGCCAGCAGCCAAGGTAGTGGGACAGGGTCTCGGTCTGGCTACACCTTC	CASSQGSGTGSRSGYTF
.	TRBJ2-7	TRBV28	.	TGTGCCAGCAGTTTCGGGGTAGGGAGGGGGATATACGAGCAGTACTTC	CASSFGVGRGIYEQYF
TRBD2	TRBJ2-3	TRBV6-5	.	TGTGCCAGCACCTCAGCGGGGCTGAGCACAGATACGCAGTATTTT	CASTSAGLSTDTQYF
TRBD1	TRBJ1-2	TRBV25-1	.	TGTGCCAGCAGACCCAACACAGGGGGCTCTGGCTACACCTTC	CASRPNTGGSGYTF
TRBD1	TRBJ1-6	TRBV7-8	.	TGTGCCAGCAGCGCTCGACAGGGGATTGATTCACCCCTCCACTTT	CASSARQGIDSPLHF